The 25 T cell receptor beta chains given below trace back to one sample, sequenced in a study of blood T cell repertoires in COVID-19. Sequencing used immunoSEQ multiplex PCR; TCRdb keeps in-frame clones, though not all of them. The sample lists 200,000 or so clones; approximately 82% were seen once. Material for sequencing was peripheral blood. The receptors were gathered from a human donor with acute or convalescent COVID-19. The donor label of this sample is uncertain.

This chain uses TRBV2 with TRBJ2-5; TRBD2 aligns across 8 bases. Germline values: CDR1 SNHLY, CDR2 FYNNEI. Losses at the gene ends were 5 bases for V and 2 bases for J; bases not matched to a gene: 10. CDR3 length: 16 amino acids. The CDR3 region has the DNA TGTGCCAGCAGTCTGGGGGGACTAGGAGAACAAGAGACCCAGTACTTC. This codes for CASSLGGLGEQETQYF.

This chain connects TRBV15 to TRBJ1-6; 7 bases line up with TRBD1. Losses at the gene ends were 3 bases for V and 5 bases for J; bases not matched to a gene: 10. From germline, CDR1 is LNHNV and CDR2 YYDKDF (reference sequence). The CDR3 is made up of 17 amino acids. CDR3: CATSRDPRGTDNSPLHF. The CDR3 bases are TGTGCCACCAGCAGGGACCCGAGGGGGACAGATAATTCACCCCTCCACTTT.

The DNA for the CDR3 is TGCGCCAGCAGTCCGGGGGGACAGGGACATGGCTACACCTTC. This sequence encodes CASSPGGQGHGYTF. The chain joins TRBV10-1 to TRBJ1-2; TRBD1 matches at 9 bases. The germline CDR1 and CDR2 sequences are WNHNN and SYGVQD (reference sequence). V dropped 5 bases and J dropped 6; count of bases not matched to a gene: 7. The CDR3 is made up of 14 amino acids.

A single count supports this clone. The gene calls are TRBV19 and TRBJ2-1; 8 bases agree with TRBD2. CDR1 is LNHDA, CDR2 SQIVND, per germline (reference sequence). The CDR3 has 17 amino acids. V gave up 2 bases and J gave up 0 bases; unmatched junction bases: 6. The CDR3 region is CASSIFGGTSSYNEQFF. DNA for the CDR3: TGTGCCAGTAGTATATTCGGCGGGACTAGCTCCTACAATGAGCAGTTCTTC.

The CDR3 spells CASRLQGLGTDTQYF. The CDR3 nucleotides read TGTGCCAGCAGACTACAGGGGCTGGGCACAGATACGCAGTATTTT. The J gene is TRBJ2-3, the V gene TRBV2, with 7 nucleotides matching TRBD1. Germline V gives CDR1 SNHLY, CDR2 FYNNEI. J lost 1 base, V lost 6 bases, and 7 bases had no gene match. CDR3 length: 15 amino acids.

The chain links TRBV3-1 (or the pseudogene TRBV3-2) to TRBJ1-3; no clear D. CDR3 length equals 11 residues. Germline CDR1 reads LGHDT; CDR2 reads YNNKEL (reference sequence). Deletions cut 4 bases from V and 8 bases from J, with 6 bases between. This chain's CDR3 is CASSLLYTIYF. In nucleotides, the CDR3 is TGTGCCAGCAGCCTTCTTTACACCATATATTTT.

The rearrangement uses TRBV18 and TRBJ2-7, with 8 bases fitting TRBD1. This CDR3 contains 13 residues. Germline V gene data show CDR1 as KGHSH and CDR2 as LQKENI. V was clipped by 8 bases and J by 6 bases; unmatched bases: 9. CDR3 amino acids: CASAVQGDSEQYF. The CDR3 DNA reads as TGTGCCAGCGCTGTACAGGGGGACTCCGAGCAGTACTTC.

The CDR3 coding sequence is TGTGCCAGCAGCTCATGGACAGGACGCTCTGGAAACACCATATATTTT. Translated, it gives CASSSWTGRSGNTIYF. The chain links TRBV7-2 to TRBJ1-3; 7 nucleotides match TRBD1. The length of the CDR3 is 16 residues. The V segment lost 4 bases and the J segment 0 bases; nucleotides outside the gene matches: 6. CDR1 and CDR2 (germline): SGHTA, FQGNSA.

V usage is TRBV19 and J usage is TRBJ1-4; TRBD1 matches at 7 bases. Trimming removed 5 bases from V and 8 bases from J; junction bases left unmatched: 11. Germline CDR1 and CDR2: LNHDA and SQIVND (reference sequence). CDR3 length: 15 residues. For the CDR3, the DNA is TGTGCCAGTAGTGGTACAGGGGTGACAATCGAAAAACTGTTTTTT. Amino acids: CASSGTGVTIEKLFF.

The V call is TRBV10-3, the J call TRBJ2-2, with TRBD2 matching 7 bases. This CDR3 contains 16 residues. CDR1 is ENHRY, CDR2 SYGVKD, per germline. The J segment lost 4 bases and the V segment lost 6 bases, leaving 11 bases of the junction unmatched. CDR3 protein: CAIRSGLGRGTGELFF. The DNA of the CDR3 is TGTGCCATCAGATCCGGACTAGGTCGTGGCACCGGGGAGCTGTTTTTT.

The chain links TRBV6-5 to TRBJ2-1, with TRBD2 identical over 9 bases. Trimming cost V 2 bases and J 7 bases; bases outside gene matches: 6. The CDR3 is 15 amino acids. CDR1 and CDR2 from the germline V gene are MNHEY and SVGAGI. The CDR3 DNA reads TGTGCCAGCAGTTACCGAGGGACTAGCTCGAATGAGCAGTTCTTC. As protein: CASSYRGTSSNEQFF.

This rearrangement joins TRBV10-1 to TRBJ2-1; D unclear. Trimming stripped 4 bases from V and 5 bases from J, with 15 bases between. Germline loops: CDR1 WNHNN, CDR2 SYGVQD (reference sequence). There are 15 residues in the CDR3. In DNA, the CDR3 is TGCGCCAGCAGTGCGGCTTTGGGCGCGCACAATGAGCAGTTCTTC. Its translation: CASSAALGAHNEQFF.

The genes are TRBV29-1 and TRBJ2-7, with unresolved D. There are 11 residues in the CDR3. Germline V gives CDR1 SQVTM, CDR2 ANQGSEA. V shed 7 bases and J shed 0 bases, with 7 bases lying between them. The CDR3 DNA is TGCAGCGGGAGTAGCTCCTACGAGCAGTACTTC. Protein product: CSGSSSYEQYF.

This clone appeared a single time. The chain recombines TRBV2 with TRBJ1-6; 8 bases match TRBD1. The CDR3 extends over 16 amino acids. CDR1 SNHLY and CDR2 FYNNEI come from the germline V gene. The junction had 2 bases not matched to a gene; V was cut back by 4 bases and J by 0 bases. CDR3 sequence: CASSADRASYNSPLHF. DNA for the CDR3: TGTGCCAGCAGTGCGGACAGGGCCTCCTATAATTCACCCCTCCACTTT.

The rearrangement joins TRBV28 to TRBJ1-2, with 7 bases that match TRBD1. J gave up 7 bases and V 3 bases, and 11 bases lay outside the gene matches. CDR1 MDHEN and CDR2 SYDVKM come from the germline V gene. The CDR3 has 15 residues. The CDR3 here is CASSFRIVRGIGYTF. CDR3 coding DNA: TGTGCCAGCAGTTTTAGGATCGTCAGGGGGATTGGCTACACCTTC.

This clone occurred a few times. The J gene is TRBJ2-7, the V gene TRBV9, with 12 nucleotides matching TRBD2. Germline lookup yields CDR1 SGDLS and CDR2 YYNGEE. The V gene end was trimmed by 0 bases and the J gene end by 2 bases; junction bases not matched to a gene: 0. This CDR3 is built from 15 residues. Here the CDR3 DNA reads TGTGCCAGCAGCGTAGGGACTAGCGGGGCCTACGAGCAGTACTTC. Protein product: CASSVGTSGAYEQYF. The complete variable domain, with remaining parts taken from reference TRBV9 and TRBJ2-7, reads DSGVTQTPKHLITATGQRVTLRCSPRSGDLSVYWYQQSLDQGLQFLIQYYNGEERAKGNILERFSAQQFPDLHSELNLSSLELGDSALYFCASSVGTSGAYEQYFGPGTRLTVT.

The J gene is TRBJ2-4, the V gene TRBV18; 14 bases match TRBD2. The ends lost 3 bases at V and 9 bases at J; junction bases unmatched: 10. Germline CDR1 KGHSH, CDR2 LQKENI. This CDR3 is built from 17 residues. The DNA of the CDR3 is TGTGCCAGCTCACCCCCGGGACTAGCGGGAGCTAGATTCATTCAGTACTTC. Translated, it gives CASSPPGLAGARFIQYF.

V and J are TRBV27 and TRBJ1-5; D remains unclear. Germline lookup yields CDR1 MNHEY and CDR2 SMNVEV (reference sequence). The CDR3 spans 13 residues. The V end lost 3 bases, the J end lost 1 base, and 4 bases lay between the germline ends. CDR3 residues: CASSLESNQPQHF. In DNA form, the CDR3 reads TGTGCCAGCAGTTTGGAGAGCAATCAGCCCCAGCATTTT.

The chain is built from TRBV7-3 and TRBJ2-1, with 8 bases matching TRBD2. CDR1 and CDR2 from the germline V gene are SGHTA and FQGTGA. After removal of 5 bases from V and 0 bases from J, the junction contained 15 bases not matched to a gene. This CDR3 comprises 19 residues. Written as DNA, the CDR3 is TGTGCCAGCAGCCCTCGGGGTAGCGGGGCCCTGAGCTCCTACAATGAGCAGTTCTTC. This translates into CASSPRGSGALSSYNEQFF.

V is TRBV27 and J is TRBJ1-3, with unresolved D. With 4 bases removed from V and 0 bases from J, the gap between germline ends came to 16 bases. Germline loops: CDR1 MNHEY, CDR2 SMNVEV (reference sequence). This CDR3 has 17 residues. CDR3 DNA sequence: TGTGCCAGCAGTTCAATAACCGGGGTCTCCTCTGGAAACACCATATATTTT. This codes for CASSSITGVSSGNTIYF.

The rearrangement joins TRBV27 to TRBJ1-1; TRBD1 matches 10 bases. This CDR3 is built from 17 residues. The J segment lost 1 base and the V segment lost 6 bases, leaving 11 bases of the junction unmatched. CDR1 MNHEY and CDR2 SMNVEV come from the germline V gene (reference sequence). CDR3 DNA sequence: TGTGCCAGCAGGAGCGTCTGGGACAGGGGAAGGAACACTGAAGCTTTCTTT. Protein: CASRSVWDRGRNTEAFF.

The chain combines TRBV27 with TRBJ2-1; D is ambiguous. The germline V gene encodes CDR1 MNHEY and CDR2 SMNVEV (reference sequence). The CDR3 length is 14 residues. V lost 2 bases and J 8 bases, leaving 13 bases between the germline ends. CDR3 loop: CASSLMAPRDEQFF. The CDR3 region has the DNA TGTGCCAGCAGTTTAATGGCACCCCGGGATGAGCAGTTCTTC.

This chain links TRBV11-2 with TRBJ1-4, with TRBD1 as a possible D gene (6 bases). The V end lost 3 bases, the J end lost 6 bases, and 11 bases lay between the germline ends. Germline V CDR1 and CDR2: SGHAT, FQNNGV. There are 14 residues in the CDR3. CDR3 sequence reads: CASSLDRGHEKLFF. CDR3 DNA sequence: TGTGCCAGCAGCTTGGACAGAGGGCATGAAAAACTGTTTTTT.

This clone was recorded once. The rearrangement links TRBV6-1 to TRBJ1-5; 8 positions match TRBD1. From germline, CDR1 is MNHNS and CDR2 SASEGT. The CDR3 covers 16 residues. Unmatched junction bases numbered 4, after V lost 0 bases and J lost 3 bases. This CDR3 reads CASSEAPDRDNQPQHF. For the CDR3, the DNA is TGTGCCAGCAGTGAAGCGCCGGACAGGGACAATCAGCCCCAGCATTTT.

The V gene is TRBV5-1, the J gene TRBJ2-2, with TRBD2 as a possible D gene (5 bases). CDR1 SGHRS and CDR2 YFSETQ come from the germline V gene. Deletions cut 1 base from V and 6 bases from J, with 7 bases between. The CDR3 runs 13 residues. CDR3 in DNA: TGCGCCAGCAGCTTGAGGGAGTCCGGGGAGCTGTTTTTT. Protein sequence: CASSLRESGELFF.